These T cell receptor beta chains were read from a single sample in a study of cytomegalovirus exposure and HLA in healthy donors. Measured with immunoSEQ multiplex PCR; TCRdb has only the in-frame clones, and not every one. Seen here are fewer than 110,000 clones, 65% to 85% observed once, and the top ten hold approximately 2.4%. Sequences were obtained from PBMCs. Receptors were obtained from a man aged 25-40 years in good health and CMV-seronegative. Each CDR3 is given with its conserved first and last residue. Fields, in order: CDR3 protein, CDR3 DNA, J gene, D gene, clone size, V gene. A D gene is named only where the DNA matches it firmly. The size field is filled for only some rows; it gives once, few, many or a size class.

CASSHRGQGALSEQFF | TGTGCCAGCAGCCATCGTGGACAGGGGGCTTTGAGTGAGCAGTTCTTC | TRBJ2-1 | TRBD1 | . | TRBV4-2
CASSLGGQPQHF | TGTGCCAGCAGTTTAGGAGGTCAGCCCCAGCATTTT | TRBJ1-5 | . | . | TRBV27
CASSHFVGGPQETQYF | TGTGCCAGCAGCCATTTCGTTGGAGGGCCTCAAGAGACCCAGTACTTC | TRBJ2-5 | . | once | TRBV5-4
CASSQERDYGYTF | TGCGCCAGCAGCCAAGAGAGGGACTATGGCTACACCTTC | TRBJ1-2 | . | few | TRBV4-1
CASSSQGAYGNTIYF | TGTGCCAGCAGTTCGCAGGGGGCGTACGGAAACACCATATATTTT | TRBJ1-3 | TRBD1 | medium-sized | TRBV6-5
CASSYLPAGVLDEQYF | TGTGCCAGCAGTTATCTTCCAGCGGGAGTTTTGGACGAGCAGTACTTC | TRBJ2-7 | TRBD2 | medium-sized | TRBV6-5
CASSEGQVKRETQYF | TGTGCCAGCAGTGAAGGACAGGTGAAGAGAGAGACCCAGTACTTC | TRBJ2-5 | . | . | TRBV2
CASSYMGQGGNVLTF | TGTGCCAGCAGCTATATGGGACAGGGAGGCAACGTCCTGACTTTC | TRBJ2-6 | TRBD1 | . | TRBV7-3
CSVWTGDSYEQYF | TGCAGCGTATGGACAGGGGACTCCTACGAGCAGTACTTC | TRBJ2-7 | TRBD1 | . | TRBV29-1
CASSLGASNQPQHF | TGTGCCAGCAGCTTAGGGGCCAGTAATCAGCCCCAGCATTTT | TRBJ1-5 | . | . | TRBV7-9
CASSVGQGRNTIYF | TGTGCCAGCAGCGTGGGACAGGGTCGAAACACCATATATTTT | TRBJ1-3 | TRBD1 | . | TRBV11-2
CASSPGGQRTYGYTF | TGTGCCAGCAGTCCCGGAGGACAGAGGACCTATGGCTACACCTTC | TRBJ1-2 | . | . | TRBV28
CASSSQGFGFF | TGTGCCAGCAGCTCACAGGGTTTCGGTTTCTTT | TRBJ1-1 | . | . | TRBV6-5
CASSHGLAGANLGETQYF | TGTGCCAGCAGCCACGGACTAGCGGGGGCCAATTTGGGGGAGACCCAGTACTTC | TRBJ2-5 | TRBD2 | . | TRBV5-4
CAGGDRGRAEAFF | TGTGCCGGGGGGGACAGGGGCAGGGCTGAAGCTTTCTTT | TRBJ1-1 | . | . | TRBV21-1
CASSPEAAKNIQYF | TGTGCCAGCAGCCCGGAAGCGGCCAAAAACATTCAGTACTTC | TRBJ2-4 | . | once | TRBV6-1
CSVEGARGGFDTQYF | TGCAGCGTTGAAGGGGCCAGGGGAGGGTTTGATACGCAGTATTTT | TRBJ2-3 | . | . | TRBV29-1
CASRGTSGREEQYF | TGTGCCAGCAGGGGAACTAGCGGGAGGGAAGAGCAGTACTTC | TRBJ2-7 | TRBD2 | once | TRBV2
CASSPQLAGPSNEQFF | TGTGCCAGCTCACCCCAACTAGCGGGTCCGTCGAATGAGCAGTTCTTC | TRBJ2-1 | TRBD2 | . | TRBV18
CASSLSRAGEQYF | TGTGCCAGCAGCTTGAGTCGGGCGGGCGAGCAGTACTTC | TRBJ2-7 | . | . | TRBV5-6
CASSSGTGGEETQYF | TGTGCCAGCAGCTCCGGGACTGGGGGAGAAGAGACCCAGTACTTC | TRBJ2-5 | . | once | TRBV7-3
CAWVRLDYGYTF | TGTGCCTGGGTCCGGTTGGACTATGGCTACACCTTC | TRBJ1-2 | . | . | TRBV30
CASSHWTKPGDTIYF | TGCGCCAGCAGCCATTGGACTAAACCGGGGGACACCATATATTTT | TRBJ1-3 | . | . | TRBV4-1
CASSDRAPPYGYTF | TGTGCCAGCAGTGATAGAGCACCCCCATATGGCTACACCTTC | TRBJ1-2 | . | . | TRBV25-1
CASSPPGRPGPYEQYF | TGTGCCAGCTCACCACCAGGTCGGCCAGGGCCCTACGAGCAGTACTTC | TRBJ2-7 | . | . | TRBV18
CASSQTPAYNEQFF | TGCGCCAGCAGCCAAACCCCGGCCTACAATGAGCAGTTCTTC | TRBJ2-1 | . | few | TRBV4-1
CASSLWGEAYNEQFF | TGTGCCAGCAGTTTATGGGGGGAGGCCTACAATGAGCAGTTCTTC | TRBJ2-1 | . | . | TRBV28
CASKGPPNTGELFF | TGTGCCAGCAAGGGGCCCCCGAACACCGGGGAGCTGTTTTTT | TRBJ2-2 | . | . | TRBV28
CASSPDRDEQYF | TGTGCCAGCAGTCCTGACAGGGACGAGCAGTACTTC | TRBJ2-7 | TRBD1 | . | TRBV5-6
CASSLTRTKDEQFF | TGCGCCAGCAGCTTGACTCGGACAAAGGATGAGCAGTTCTTC | TRBJ2-1 | . | . | TRBV5-1
CASSHYLGRQETQYF | TGCGCCAGCAGCCATTATTTGGGCAGGCAAGAGACCCAGTACTTC | TRBJ2-5 | . | once | TRBV4-1
CASSPSRGGSSNEQYF | TGCGCCAGCAGTCCCAGCCGAGGCGGCAGTTCCAACGAGCAGTACTTC | TRBJ2-7 | . | . | TRBV4-1
CASSPRTGEGNEQFF | TGCGCCAGCAGCCCCCGGACAGGGGAAGGAAATGAGCAGTTCTTC | TRBJ2-1 | TRBD1 | . | TRBV5-1
CASSFGTTTEAFF | TGTGCCAGCAGCTTTGGGACAACCACTGAAGCTTTCTTT | TRBJ1-1 | . | . | TRBV7-2
CASGGQDEKLFF | TGTGCCAGCGGCGGACAGGATGAAAAACTGTTTTTT | TRBJ1-4 | TRBD1 | . | TRBV2
CASSVGQGAFEQYF | TGCGCCAGCAGCGTGGGACAGGGGGCGTTCGAGCAGTACTTC | TRBJ2-7 | TRBD1 | . | TRBV5-1
CASSFQGTGIYGYTF | TGTGCCAGCAGTTTTCAGGGGACAGGGATATATGGCTACACCTTC | TRBJ1-2 | TRBD1 | . | TRBV28
CSAERDTEAFF | TGCAGTGCTGAGCGGGACACTGAAGCTTTCTTT | TRBJ1-1 | . | . | TRBV20-1
CASSVNLAGAYEQYF | TGTGCCAGCAGTGTTAATCTAGCGGGTGCCTACGAGCAGTACTTC | TRBJ2-7 | TRBD2 | . | TRBV6-1
CASSWRQDSTNEKLFF | TGTGCCAGCAGCTGGCGACAGGATTCAACTAATGAAAAACTGTTTTTT | TRBJ1-4 | . | . | TRBV7-8
CASSYPDRMNTEAFF | TGTGCCAGCAGTTACCCCGACAGGATGAACACTGAAGCTTTCTTT | TRBJ1-1 | . | once | TRBV6-5
CASSLASDRGRGYTF | TGTGCCAGCAGCTTAGCCAGCGACAGGGGACGTGGCTACACCTTC | TRBJ1-2 | TRBD1 | . | TRBV7-2
CASSRGTPNTGELFF | TGTGCCAGCAGCCGAGGGACACCGAACACCGGGGAGCTGTTTTTT | TRBJ2-2 | . | . | TRBV7-8
CSVFDPGGINEKLFF | TGCAGCGTTTTCGACCCAGGGGGCATAAATGAAAAACTGTTTTTT | TRBJ1-4 | TRBD1 | once | TRBV29-1
CASSLESGKVSPLHF | TGTGCCAGCAGCTTAGAGTCCGGGAAAGTCTCACCCCTCCACTTT | TRBJ1-6 | . | . | TRBV7-8
CAISEMYGDNEQFF | TGTGCCATCAGTGAGATGTACGGTGACAATGAGCAGTTCTTC | TRBJ2-1 | . | . | TRBV10-3
CASSQQVSNEKLFF | TGTGCCAGTAGTCAACAGGTTTCTAATGAAAAACTGTTTTTT | TRBJ1-4 | . | . | TRBV19
CAWSNGNFYEQYF | TGTGCCTGGAGTAACGGGAACTTCTACGAGCAGTACTTC | TRBJ2-7 | . | . | TRBV30
CASRGQRGSTDTQYF | TGTGCCAGCAGGGGGCAGCGGGGAAGCACAGATACGCAGTATTTT | TRBJ2-3 | TRBD2 | . | TRBV28